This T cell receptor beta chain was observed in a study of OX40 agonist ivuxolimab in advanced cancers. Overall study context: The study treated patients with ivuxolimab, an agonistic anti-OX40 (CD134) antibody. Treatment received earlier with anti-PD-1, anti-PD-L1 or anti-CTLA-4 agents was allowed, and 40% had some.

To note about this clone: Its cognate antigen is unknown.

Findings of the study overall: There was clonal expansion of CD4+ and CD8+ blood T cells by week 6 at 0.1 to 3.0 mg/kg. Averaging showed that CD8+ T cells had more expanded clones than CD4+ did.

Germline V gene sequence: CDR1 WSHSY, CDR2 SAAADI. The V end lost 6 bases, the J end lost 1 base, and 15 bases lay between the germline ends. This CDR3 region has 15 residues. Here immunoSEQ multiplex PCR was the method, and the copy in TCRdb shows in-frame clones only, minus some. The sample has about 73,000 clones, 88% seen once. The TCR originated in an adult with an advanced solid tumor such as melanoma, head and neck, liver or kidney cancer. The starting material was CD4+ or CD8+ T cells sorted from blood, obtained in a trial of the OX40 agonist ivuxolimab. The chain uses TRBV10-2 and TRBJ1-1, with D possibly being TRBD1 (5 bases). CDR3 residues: CASSPGWGENTEAFF. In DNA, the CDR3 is TGCGCCAGCAGCCCAGGGTGGGGGGAGAACACTGAAGCTTTCTTT.